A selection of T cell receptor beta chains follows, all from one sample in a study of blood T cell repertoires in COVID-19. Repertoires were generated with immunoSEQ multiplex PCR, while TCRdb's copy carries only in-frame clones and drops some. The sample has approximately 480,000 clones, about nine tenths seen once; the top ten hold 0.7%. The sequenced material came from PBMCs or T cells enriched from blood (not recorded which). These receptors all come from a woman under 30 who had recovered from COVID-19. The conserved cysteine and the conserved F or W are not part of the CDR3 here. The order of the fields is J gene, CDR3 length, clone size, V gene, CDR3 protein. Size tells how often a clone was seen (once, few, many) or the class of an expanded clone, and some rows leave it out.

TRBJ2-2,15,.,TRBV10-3,AISEVGEALGTGELF
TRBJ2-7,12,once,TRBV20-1,SASRGGGGNEQY
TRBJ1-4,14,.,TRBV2,ASSYMTALSSEQLF
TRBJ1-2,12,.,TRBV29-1,SVEEGGRPYGYT
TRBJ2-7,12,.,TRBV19,ASSYGTGPYEQY
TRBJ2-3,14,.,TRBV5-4,ASTLKRGVGTDTQY
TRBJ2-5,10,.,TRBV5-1,ASSFDQETQY
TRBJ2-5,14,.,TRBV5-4,ASSPLSGQGMETQY
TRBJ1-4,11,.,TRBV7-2,ASSLLFNEKLF
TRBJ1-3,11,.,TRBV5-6,ASSLTEGNTIY
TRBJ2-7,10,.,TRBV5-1,ASSPQGSEQY
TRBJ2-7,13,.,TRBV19,ASSLTGGSIYEQY
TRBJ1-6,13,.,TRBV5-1,ASSSGQGVDSPLH